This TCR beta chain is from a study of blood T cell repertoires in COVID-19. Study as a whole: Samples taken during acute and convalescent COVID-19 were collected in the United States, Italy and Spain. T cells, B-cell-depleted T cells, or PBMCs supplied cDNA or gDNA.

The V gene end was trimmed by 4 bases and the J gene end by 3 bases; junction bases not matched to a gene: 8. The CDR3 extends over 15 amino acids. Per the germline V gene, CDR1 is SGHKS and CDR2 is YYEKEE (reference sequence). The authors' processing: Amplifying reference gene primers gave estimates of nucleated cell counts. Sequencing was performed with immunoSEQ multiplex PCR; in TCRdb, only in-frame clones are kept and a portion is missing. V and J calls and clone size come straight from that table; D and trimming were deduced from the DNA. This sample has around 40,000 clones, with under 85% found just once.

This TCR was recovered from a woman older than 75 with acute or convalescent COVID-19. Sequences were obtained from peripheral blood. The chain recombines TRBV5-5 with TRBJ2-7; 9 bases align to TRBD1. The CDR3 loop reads CASSTIQGAFYEQYF. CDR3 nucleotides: TGTGCCAGCAGCACCATACAGGGGGCTTTCTACGAGCAGTACTTC.